The 27 T cell receptor beta chains below were found in one sample sequenced in a study of cytomegalovirus exposure and HLA in healthy donors. Amplification used 60 Vbeta primers and 13 Jbeta primers. The assay was immunoSEQ multiplex PCR, and TCRdb's table has in-frame clones only and misses some. The sample comprises tens of thousands of clones, around three quarters of which are singletons, and roughly 0.63% rests with the top ten. The sequenced material came from PBMCs. The source is a man aged 30-40 years in good health and CMV-seronegative.

The chain recombines TRBV4-3 with TRBJ2-6, with TRBD2 matching over 7 bases. The CDR3 is made up of 17 amino acids. V shed 1 base and J 2 bases; nucleotides not matched to a gene: 5. Per the germline V gene, CDR1 is LGHNA and CDR2 is YSLEER. CDR3 amino acids: CASSQGMGGAGANVLTF. The CDR3 DNA is TGCGCCAGCAGCCAAGGCATGGGGGGGGCTGGGGCCAACGTCCTGACTTTC.

This clone was seen a few times. J is TRBJ2-1 and V is TRBV14, with 11 positions matching TRBD1. The CDR3 has 16 residues. Trimming took 3 bases from V and 7 from J; bases not matched to a gene: 8. The germline V gene encodes CDR1 SGHDN and CDR2 FVKESK. Here the CDR3 DNA reads TGTGCCAGCAGCCACCTCGGACAGGGGGCTTGGAATGAGCAGTTCTTC. It is translated as CASSHLGQGAWNEQFF.

The chain uses TRBV6-5 and TRBJ1-3, with D perhaps TRBD1 (5 bases). Germline-derived CDR1 and CDR2 are MNHEY and SVGAGI. The V end was cut by 5 bases, the J end by 2 bases, with 13 bases between. The CDR3 extends over 15 amino acids. Here the CDR3 reads CASSRDGGTGNTIYF. In DNA, the CDR3 is TGTGCCAGCAGTAGGGACGGAGGGACTGGAAACACCATATATTTT.

This chain links TRBV11-2 with TRBJ2-3; no clear D gene. V lost 4 bases, J lost 5 bases, and 10 bases lay in between. This CDR3 is built from 13 residues. Germline CDR1 SGHAT, CDR2 FQNNGV. The CDR3 protein is CASSWVSGDTQYF. For the CDR3, the DNA is TGTGCCAGCAGCTGGGTTTCGGGAGATACGCAGTATTTT.

This rearrangement joins TRBV11-2 to TRBJ2-2; TRBD2 matches at 9 bases. The CDR3 has 17 amino acids. The J segment lost 6 bases and the V segment lost 5 bases, leaving 13 bases of the junction unmatched. Germline CDR1 and CDR2: SGHAT and FQNNGV. CDR3 DNA: TGTGCCAGCAGCCCAGGGCCTGGGACTAGCATCTCCGGGGAGCTGTTTTTT. It specifies CASSPGPGTSISGELFF.

The chain carries TRBV7-6 and TRBJ2-1; 12 bases are shared with TRBD2. The junction had 7 bases not matched to a gene; V was cut back by 5 bases and J by 8 bases. This CDR3 region has 15 residues. CDR1 is SGHVS, CDR2 FNYEAQ, per germline. The CDR3 nucleotides are TGTGCCAGCAGCCTGACTAGCGGGAGAATTTATGAGCAGTTCTTC. It encodes CASSLTSGRIYEQFF.

The V gene is TRBV19, the J gene TRBJ1-4; D is uncertain. CDR1 and CDR2 from the germline V gene are LNHDA and SQIVND (reference sequence). CDR3 length: 16 amino acids. The V end lost 6 bases, the J end lost 0 bases, and 14 bases lay between the germline ends. In nucleotides, the CDR3 is TGTGCCAGTAGGACGGGGAGAAAACCAACTAATGAAAAACTGTTTTTT. Protein: CASRTGRKPTNEKLFF. Full variable domain (remainder filled in from reference TRBV19 and TRBJ1-4): DGGITQSPKYLFRKEGQNVTLSCEQNLNHDAMYWYRQDPGQGLRLIYYSQIVNDFQKGDIAEGYSVSREKKESFPLTVTSAQKNPTAFYLCASRTGRKPTNEKLFFGSGTQLSVL.

The rearrangement uses TRBV9 and TRBJ2-5, with D maybe TRBD2 (6 bases). The J call may be incorrect, as the DNA end agrees better with TRBJ2-7. CDR1 SGDLS and CDR2 YYNGEE come from the germline V gene. There are 15 residues in the CDR3. This CDR3 is CASSVGGRGSYEQYF. The CDR3 nucleotides read TGTGCCAGCAGCGTAGGGGGACGGGGGTCCTACGAGCAGTACTTC.

This clone was picked up a small number of times. The chain employs TRBV4-2 and TRBJ1-1; 8 bases are a match to TRBD1. The CDR3 has 15 residues. Germline V lookup: CDR1 LGHNA, CDR2 YNFKEQ. V was pared by 1 base and J by 11 bases, with 12 bases of the junction left unmatched. The CDR3 is CASSQVRAGGIQAFF. The CDR3 DNA is TGTGCCAGCAGCCAAGTGAGGGCAGGGGGCATTCAGGCTTTCTTT.

This clone has more than one count but fewer than ten. The V gene is TRBV15, the J gene TRBJ1-1; tentative D call: TRBD1 (6 bases). There are 16 residues in the CDR3. Trimming removed 4 bases from V and 1 base from J, with 16 bases in between. CDR1 is LNHNV and CDR2 is YYDKDF in the germline V gene (reference sequence). CDR3 amino acids: CATSTVGGGGNTEAFF. The CDR3, as DNA: TGTGCCACCAGCACAGTAGGGGGTGGGGGGAACACTGAAGCTTTCTTT.

V gene TRBV10-3 combines with J gene TRBJ2-1, with 7 positions matching TRBD1. The CDR3 extends over 15 amino acids. Germline CDR1 ENHRY, CDR2 SYGVKD. V lost 8 bases to trimming and J lost 5 bases; unmatched junction nucleotides: 12. The CDR3 nucleotides are TGTGCCATCGGGGAAACCGGGACAGCGAACAATGAGCAGTTCTTC. Its translation is CAIGETGTANNEQFF.

The CDR3, as DNA: TGCAGCGTTCGACAGGCAGCTTACAATGAGCAGTTCTTC. Translation: CSVRQAAYNEQFF. This chain uses TRBV29-1 with TRBJ2-1; D may be TRBD1 (6 bases). From germline, CDR1 is SQVTM and CDR2 ANQGSEA. The CDR3 sequence is 13 residues long. V lost 5 bases and J 4 bases, leaving 12 bases between the germline ends.

The chain is built from TRBV7-9 and TRBJ1-2, with 8 bases matching TRBD1. Per the germline V gene, CDR1 is SEHNR and CDR2 is FQNEAQ (reference sequence). The CDR3 covers 16 residues. V trimming: 0 bases; J trimming: 8 bases; junction bases outside the gene matches: 11. The chain's CDR3 is CASSLAPGGRGQGYTF. The CDR3 bases are TGTGCCAGCAGCTTAGCCCCAGGTGGCAGGGGGCAAGGCTACACCTTC.

To note about this clone: An end of the junction differs from the germline gene, which may be a read error. The chain employs TRBV10-3 and TRBJ2-3, with D perhaps matching TRBD2 (6 bases). The CDR3 runs to 13 residues. Per germline, CDR1 ENHRY and CDR2 SYGVKD. CDR3 residues: CAISEPGLSLVNF. In nucleotides, the CDR3 is TGTGCCATCAGTGAACCGGGACTGTCTCTAGTAAATTTT.

The chain is built from TRBV19 and TRBJ1-2; the match to TRBD1 covers 7 bases. This CDR3 region has 13 residues. J lost 5 bases, V lost 4 bases, and 4 bases had no gene match. CDR1 is LNHDA and CDR2 is SQIVND in the germline V gene (reference sequence). The CDR3: CASSKPTGYGYTF. Here the CDR3 DNA reads TGTGCCAGTAGTAAACCGACAGGGTATGGCTACACCTTC.

This chain links TRBV5-4 with TRBJ2-7, with a tentative D call TRBD2 (6 bases). This CDR3 is built from 12 residues. The V gene's germline CDR1 is SGHNT and CDR2 YYREEE (reference sequence). Trimming cost V 4 bases and J 5 bases, with 10 bases left between them. CDR3 sequence: CASSPEGNEQYF. The CDR3 DNA reads TGTGCCAGCAGCCCGGAGGGTAACGAGCAGTACTTC.

The chain joins TRBV10-3 to TRBJ1-5; 7 bases line up with TRBD1. The germline gives CDR1 ENHRY, CDR2 SYGVKD. The V gene end was trimmed by 6 bases and the J gene end by 9 bases; junction bases not matched to a gene: 8. The CDR3 runs to 13 residues. The CDR3: CAIRPTGTGPQHF. The CDR3 DNA follows: TGTGCCATCAGGCCGACAGGGACGGGGCCCCAGCATTTT.

This rearrangement joins TRBV7-9 to TRBJ1-5, with D maybe TRBD1 (6 bases). CDR3 length equals 17 residues. The germline V gene has CDR1 SEHNR and CDR2 FQNEAQ (reference sequence). V lost 1 base and J 0 bases, leaving 13 bases between the germline ends. In DNA form, the CDR3 reads TGTGCCAGCAGCTTAGTGCAGGGGCCGTATAGCAATCAGCCCCAGCATTTT. Translation gives CASSLVQGPYSNQPQHF.

The chain employs TRBV7-2 and TRBJ2-2; TRBD1 matches at 8 bases. The V segment lost 3 bases and the J segment 0 bases; nucleotides outside the gene matches: 6. This CDR3 has 17 residues. From germline, CDR1 is SGHTA and CDR2 FQGNSA. CDR3 sequence: CASSFALGQANTGELFF. CDR3 nucleotide sequence: TGTGCCAGCAGCTTTGCCCTGGGACAGGCGAACACCGGGGAGCTGTTTTTT.

The genes are TRBV5-4 and TRBJ2-2, with 8 bases aligning to TRBD2. The V gene end was trimmed by 0 bases and the J gene end by 1 base; junction bases not matched to a gene: 2. This CDR3 spans 16 amino acids. Looked up from germline, CDR1 is SGHNT and CDR2 is YYREEE (reference sequence). As DNA, the CDR3 is TGTGCCAGCAGCTTGGCGGGAGGGTGGAACACCGGGGAGCTGTTTTTT. Translated: CASSLAGGWNTGELFF.

This clone was seen more than once but under ten times. V and J are TRBV6-5 and TRBJ2-1, with D perhaps matching TRBD1 (6 bases). This CDR3 spans 12 amino acids. The V and J ends lost 2 bases and 7 bases respectively, with 6 bases between them. Germline loops: CDR1 MNHEY, CDR2 SVGAGI. CDR3 coding DNA: TGTGCCAGCAGTTACGACAGGAATGAGCAGTTCTTC. Protein product: CASSYDRNEQFF.

V is TRBV5-1 and J is TRBJ2-7; 7 bases are a match to TRBD1. Per the germline V gene, CDR1 is SGHRS and CDR2 is YFSETQ. After removal of 2 bases from V and 4 bases from J, the junction contained 6 bases not matched to a gene. There are 14 residues in the CDR3. The CDR3 DNA follows: TGCGCCAGCAGCTTATGGACAGGAGGTTACGAGCAGTACGTC. Encoded protein: CASSLWTGGYEQYV.

V and J are TRBV5-4 and TRBJ2-5, with 8 bases lining up with TRBD1. The J call could be wrong; TRBJ2-7 is a better fit for the DNA end. Looked up from germline, CDR1 is SGHNT and CDR2 is YYREEE (reference sequence). The CDR3 length is 13 residues. The CDR3 spells CASSPTGVNEQYF. In nucleotides, the CDR3 is TGTGCCAGCAGTCCGACAGGGGTAAACGAGCAGTACTTC.

The rearrangement links TRBV5-4 to TRBJ2-7, with D possibly TRBD1 on 5 matching bases. Trimming took off 2 bases at V and 1 base at J, with 13 bases between the two ends. The germline gives CDR1 SGHNT, CDR2 YYREEE (reference sequence). This CDR3 spans 15 amino acids. Here the CDR3 DNA reads TGTGCCAGCAGCTTCTGGGGCCAGGGTTCCTACGAGCAGTACGTC. Translation: CASSFWGQGSYEQYV.

J is TRBJ1-5 and V is TRBV7-9; 7 bases match TRBD1. The CDR3 is 16 amino acids. Germline lookup yields CDR1 SEHNR and CDR2 FQNEAQ (reference sequence). J was trimmed by 1 base and V by 5 bases; bases with no gene match: 8. The CDR3 spells CASSPEGGSSNQPQHF. The DNA for the CDR3 is TGTGCCAGCAGCCCCGAAGGGGGCTCGAGCAATCAGCCCCAGCATTTT.

V usage is TRBV27 and J usage is TRBJ2-3; D not resolved. Germline V lookup: CDR1 MNHEY, CDR2 SMNVEV (reference sequence). The CDR3 runs 13 residues. Trimming shortened V by 3 bases and J by 6 bases, and 10 bases separated the two germline ends. The CDR3 loop is CASSFFVRDTQYF. The CDR3 DNA is TGTGCCAGCAGTTTCTTCGTACGGGATACGCAGTATTTT.

This chain links TRBV2 with TRBJ1-2; 8 bases match TRBD1. The germline V gene encodes CDR1 SNHLY and CDR2 FYNNEI. This CDR3 region has 15 residues. After removal of 3 bases from V and 6 bases from J, the junction contained 9 bases not matched to a gene. For the CDR3, the DNA is TGTGCCAGCAGTGACACGACAGGGGCGCCGGATGGCTACACCTTC. This codes for CASSDTTGAPDGYTF.